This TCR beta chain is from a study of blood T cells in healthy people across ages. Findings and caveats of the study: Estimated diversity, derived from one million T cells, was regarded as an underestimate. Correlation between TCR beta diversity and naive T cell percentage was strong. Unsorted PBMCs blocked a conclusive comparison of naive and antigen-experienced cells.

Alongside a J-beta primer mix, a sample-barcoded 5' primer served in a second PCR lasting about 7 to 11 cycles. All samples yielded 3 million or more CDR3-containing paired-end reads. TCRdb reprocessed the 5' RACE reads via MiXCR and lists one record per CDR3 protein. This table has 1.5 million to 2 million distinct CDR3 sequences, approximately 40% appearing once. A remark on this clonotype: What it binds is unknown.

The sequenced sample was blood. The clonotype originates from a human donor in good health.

The CDR3 loop is CASSQGLAGMDGLNTGELFF. The DNA for the CDR3 is TGCGCCAGCAGCCAAGGACTAGCGGGGATGGATGGGCTGAACACCGGGGAGCTGTTTTTT. V and J are TRBV4-3 and TRBJ2-2; 11 nucleotides agree with TRBD2. The CDR3 totals 20 residues. Germline V lookup: CDR1 LGHNA, CDR2 YSLEER. Trimming at V came to 1 base and at J to 1 base, leaving 11 bases not matched to a gene.